This TCR beta chain came from a study of cytomegalovirus exposure and HLA in healthy donors. Study-wide background: An analysis done earlier identified about 120 million unique TCR beta sequences from approximately 200 million T cells.

PCR primers comprised 60 Vbeta and 13 Jbeta primers. TCRdb's table, derived via immunoSEQ multiplex PCR, lists solely in-frame clones and lacks some. Among 90,000 to 120,000 clones listed, 81% were seen once. Trimming removed 3 bases at V and 2 bases at J, with 14 bases between. Germline V gives CDR1 LNHNV, CDR2 YYDKDF (reference sequence). CDR3 size: 15 residues. This TCR was recovered from a man aged 25 to 40 in good health and CMV-seronegative. The V and J genes are TRBV15 and TRBJ2-7, with D perhaps matching TRBD1 (6 bases). Sequencing was done on a sample of PBMCs. Here the CDR3 DNA reads TGTGCCACCAGCAGTCTTCAGACAGGTCCCTACGAGCAGTACTTC. It encodes CATSSLQTGPYEQYF.